These T cell receptor beta chains were read from a single sample in a study of CD8 T cells in ankylosing spondylitis. TCRdb itself ran the 5' RACE reads through MiXCR, one entry per CDR3 protein. The sample has approximately 220,000 distinct CDR3 sequences, 15% to 20% seen once. Sequenced: blood, either unsorted or a sorted T cell fraction (not recorded which). All receptors derive from a male donor with ankylosing spondylitis. CDR3s include the opening cysteine and the closing phenylalanine or tryptophan. Each record gives: D gene, J gene, clone size, CDR3 length, V gene, CDR3 protein, CDR3 DNA. D genes are given only for firm matches. Only some rows state a clone size, as once, few, many or a class for expanded clones.

D gene: TRBD1; J gene: TRBJ2-7; clone size: NA; CDR3 length: 14; V gene: TRBV4-3; CDR3 protein: CASSQVRGPFEQYF; CDR3 DNA: TGCGCCAGCAGCCAAGTTAGGGGGCCCTTCGAGCAGTACTTC
D gene: NA; J gene: TRBJ2-5; clone size: few; CDR3 length: 14; V gene: TRBV7-6; CDR3 protein: CASIPTGYAETQYF; CDR3 DNA: TGTGCCAGCATTCCCACCGGGTATGCGGAGACCCAGTACTTC
D gene: NA; J gene: TRBJ2-7; clone size: few; CDR3 length: 18; V gene: TRBV21-1; CDR3 protein: CASSKWLTSGRASYEQYF; CDR3 DNA: TGTGCCAGCAGCAAATGGCTGACTAGCGGGAGGGCTTCCTACGAGCAGTACTTC
D gene: NA; J gene: TRBJ2-7; clone size: NA; CDR3 length: 13; V gene: TRBV7-9; CDR3 protein: CASSQSTIYEQYF; CDR3 DNA: TGTGCCAGCAGTCAGTCGACCATCTACGAGCAGTACTTC
D gene: TRBD1; J gene: TRBJ2-7; clone size: NA; CDR3 length: 14; V gene: TRBV29-1; CDR3 protein: CSVMMGTGSYEQYF; CDR3 DNA: TGCAGCGTCATGATGGGGACAGGGTCATACGAGCAGTACTTC
D gene: NA; J gene: TRBJ2-1; clone size: NA; CDR3 length: 15; V gene: TRBV29-1; CDR3 protein: CSVVNPEGLYNEQFF; CDR3 DNA: TGCAGCGTCGTCAACCCTGAGGGCCTTTACAATGAGCAGTTCTTC
D gene: TRBD2; J gene: TRBJ2-5; clone size: NA; CDR3 length: 15; V gene: TRBV4-2; CDR3 protein: CASSQDRGGQETQYF; CDR3 DNA: TGTGCCAGCAGCCAAGATCGGGGGGGCCAAGAGACCCAGTACTTC
D gene: TRBD1; J gene: TRBJ1-1; clone size: NA; CDR3 length: 14; V gene: TRBV30; CDR3 protein: CAWSLTGDWTEAFF; CDR3 DNA: TGTGCCTGGAGCCTAACAGGGGATTGGACTGAAGCTTTCTTT
D gene: TRBD1; J gene: TRBJ2-7; clone size: NA; CDR3 length: 15; V gene: TRBV5-5; CDR3 protein: CASITGGTGGYEQYF; CDR3 DNA: TGTGCCAGCATCACAGGAGGGACAGGGGGCTACGAGCAGTACTTC
D gene: TRBD1; J gene: TRBJ1-5; clone size: NA; CDR3 length: 12; V gene: TRBV6-1; CDR3 protein: CASDRGQEPQHF; CDR3 DNA: TGTGCCAGCGACAGGGGGCAGGAGCCCCAGCATTTT
D gene: TRBD1; J gene: TRBJ2-7; clone size: NA; CDR3 length: 14; V gene: TRBV9; CDR3 protein: CASSPGDRDYEQYF; CDR3 DNA: TGTGCCAGCAGCCCCGGGGACAGAGACTACGAGCAGTACTTC
D gene: NA; J gene: TRBJ2-1; clone size: NA; CDR3 length: 12; V gene: TRBV7-6; CDR3 protein: CASSTSQDEQFF; CDR3 DNA: TGTGCCAGCAGCACCTCCCAAGATGAGCAGTTCTTC
D gene: TRBD1; J gene: TRBJ2-5; clone size: NA; CDR3 length: 16; V gene: TRBV29-1; CDR3 protein: CSVGLGTGGSQETQYF; CDR3 DNA: TGCAGCGTTGGGTTGGGGACAGGGGGCTCCCAGGAGACCCAGTACTTC
D gene: NA; J gene: TRBJ2-1; clone size: few; CDR3 length: 12; V gene: TRBV6-4; CDR3 protein: CASSDSPNEQFF; CDR3 DNA: TGTGCCAGCAGTGACTCCCCCAATGAGCAGTTCTTC
D gene: TRBD1; J gene: TRBJ1-3; clone size: few; CDR3 length: 15; V gene: TRBV5-1; CDR3 protein: CASSVDRGSGNTIYF; CDR3 DNA: TGCGCCAGCAGCGTGGACAGGGGCTCTGGAAACACCATATATTTT
D gene: NA; J gene: TRBJ2-3; clone size: NA; CDR3 length: 11; V gene: TRBV27; CDR3 protein: CASRQTDTQYF; CDR3 DNA: TGTGCCAGCAGGCAGACAGATACGCAGTATTTT
D gene: TRBD1; J gene: TRBJ1-5; clone size: few; CDR3 length: 14; V gene: TRBV7-9; CDR3 protein: CASSPPGGNQPQHF; CDR3 DNA: TGTGCCAGCAGCCCTCCAGGGGGGAATCAGCCCCAGCATTTT
D gene: NA; J gene: TRBJ1-4; clone size: few; CDR3 length: 14; V gene: TRBV20-1; CDR3 protein: CSAGGSGRDEKLFF; CDR3 DNA: TGCAGTGCTGGGGGCTCGGGGAGAGATGAAAAACTGTTTTTT
D gene: NA; J gene: TRBJ2-5; clone size: few; CDR3 length: 15; V gene: TRBV7-9; CDR3 protein: CASSLVLGEKETQYF; CDR3 DNA: TGTGCCAGCAGCTTAGTATTGGGTGAGAAAGAGACCCAGTACTTC
D gene: NA; J gene: TRBJ2-7; clone size: few; CDR3 length: 12; V gene: TRBV6-6; CDR3 protein: CASRPDDYEQYF; CDR3 DNA: TGTGCCAGCAGGCCCGATGACTACGAGCAGTACTTC
D gene: TRBD2; J gene: TRBJ2-1; clone size: NA; CDR3 length: 15; V gene: TRBV20-1; CDR3 protein: CSARVGTSGYNEQFF; CDR3 DNA: TGCAGTGCTAGAGTCGGGACTAGCGGGTACAATGAGCAGTTCTTC
D gene: NA; J gene: TRBJ2-1; clone size: many; CDR3 length: 14; V gene: TRBV7-6; CDR3 protein: CASSSGISPNEQFF; CDR3 DNA: TGTGCCAGCAGCTCCGGAATTAGCCCAAATGAGCAGTTCTTC
D gene: NA; J gene: TRBJ1-5; clone size: many; CDR3 length: 17; V gene: TRBV7-3; CDR3 protein: CASSHERGRYSNQPQHF; CDR3 DNA: TGTGCCAGCAGCCACGAAAGGGGGAGGTATAGCAATCAGCCCCAGCATTTT
D gene: NA; J gene: TRBJ2-1; clone size: NA; CDR3 length: 15; V gene: TRBV4-3; CDR3 protein: CASSQADLPYNEQFF; CDR3 DNA: TGCGCCAGCAGCCAAGCGGATCTCCCCTACAATGAGCAGTTCTTC
D gene: TRBD2; J gene: TRBJ2-1; clone size: few; CDR3 length: 11; V gene: TRBV29-1; CDR3 protein: CSVLAGAPLFF; CDR3 DNA: TGCAGCGTTCTCGCGGGAGCTCCCCTGTTCTTC
D gene: TRBD1; J gene: TRBJ2-7; clone size: NA; CDR3 length: 17; V gene: TRBV7-9; CDR3 protein: CASSLSSPSAGGYEQYF; CDR3 DNA: TGTGCCAGCAGCTTAAGTTCCCCGTCGGCAGGGGGCTACGAGCAGTACTTC
D gene: TRBD1; J gene: TRBJ2-7; clone size: few; CDR3 length: 14; V gene: TRBV27; CDR3 protein: CASSPTLTGSEQYF; CDR3 DNA: TGTGCCAGCAGCCCTACCCTGACAGGGAGCGAGCAGTACTTC
D gene: TRBD1; J gene: TRBJ2-2; clone size: NA; CDR3 length: 15; V gene: TRBV9; CDR3 protein: CASRAGTGYTGELFF; CDR3 DNA: TGTGCCAGCAGGGCCGGGACAGGGTACACCGGGGAGCTGTTTTTT
D gene: NA; J gene: TRBJ1-3; clone size: NA; CDR3 length: 16; V gene: TRBV7-9; CDR3 protein: CASSSGLLGTGNTIYF; CDR3 DNA: TGTGCCAGCAGCTCTGGACTCTTAGGGACTGGAAACACCATATATTTT
D gene: TRBD1; J gene: TRBJ2-7; clone size: few; CDR3 length: 15; V gene: TRBV5-6; CDR3 protein: CASSRGQGNSYEQYF; CDR3 DNA: TGTGCCAGCAGCCGCGGACAGGGGAATTCCTACGAGCAGTACTTC
D gene: NA; J gene: TRBJ2-1; clone size: NA; CDR3 length: 15; V gene: TRBV11-2; CDR3 protein: CASSSSGEAYNEQFF; CDR3 DNA: TGTGCCAGCAGCTCTTCGGGAGAGGCCTACAATGAGCAGTTCTTC
D gene: NA; J gene: TRBJ1-1; clone size: few; CDR3 length: 14; V gene: TRBV12-3/TRBV12-4; CDR3 protein: CASSTPTGNTEAFF; CDR3 DNA: TGTGCCAGCAGTACCCCGACAGGGAACACTGAAGCTTTCTTT
D gene: NA; J gene: TRBJ2-1; clone size: NA; CDR3 length: 16; V gene: TRBV5-6; CDR3 protein: CASSTTTEASYNEQFF; CDR3 DNA: TGTGCCAGCAGCACCACGACCGAAGCCTCCTACAATGAGCAGTTCTTC
D gene: NA; J gene: TRBJ2-7; clone size: NA; CDR3 length: 13; V gene: TRBV5-1; CDR3 protein: CASSYREPSEQYF; CDR3 DNA: TGCGCCAGCAGCTATCGGGAACCCAGCGAGCAGTACTTC
D gene: NA; J gene: TRBJ2-5; clone size: many; CDR3 length: 12; V gene: TRBV5-5; CDR3 protein: CASSLAQETQYF; CDR3 DNA: TGTGCCAGCAGCTTGGCTCAAGAGACCCAGTACTTC
D gene: NA; J gene: TRBJ2-7; clone size: NA; CDR3 length: 12; V gene: TRBV11-2; CDR3 protein: CASSSWSNEQYF; CDR3 DNA: TGTGCCAGCAGCTCCTGGTCTAACGAGCAGTACTTC
D gene: NA; J gene: TRBJ2-3; clone size: many; CDR3 length: 10; V gene: TRBV29-1; CDR3 protein: CSVATDTQYF; CDR3 DNA: TGCAGCGTCGCCACAGATACGCAGTATTTT
D gene: TRBD2; J gene: TRBJ2-1; clone size: NA; CDR3 length: 13; V gene: TRBV6-5; CDR3 protein: CASSYAGGHEQFF; CDR3 DNA: TGTGCCAGCAGTTACGCGGGGGGGCATGAGCAGTTCTTC
D gene: TRBD1; J gene: TRBJ1-4; clone size: many; CDR3 length: 15; V gene: TRBV29-1; CDR3 protein: CSALEAGGLNEKLFF; CDR3 DNA: TGCAGCGCTTTGGAAGCAGGGGGCCTAAATGAAAAACTGTTTTTT